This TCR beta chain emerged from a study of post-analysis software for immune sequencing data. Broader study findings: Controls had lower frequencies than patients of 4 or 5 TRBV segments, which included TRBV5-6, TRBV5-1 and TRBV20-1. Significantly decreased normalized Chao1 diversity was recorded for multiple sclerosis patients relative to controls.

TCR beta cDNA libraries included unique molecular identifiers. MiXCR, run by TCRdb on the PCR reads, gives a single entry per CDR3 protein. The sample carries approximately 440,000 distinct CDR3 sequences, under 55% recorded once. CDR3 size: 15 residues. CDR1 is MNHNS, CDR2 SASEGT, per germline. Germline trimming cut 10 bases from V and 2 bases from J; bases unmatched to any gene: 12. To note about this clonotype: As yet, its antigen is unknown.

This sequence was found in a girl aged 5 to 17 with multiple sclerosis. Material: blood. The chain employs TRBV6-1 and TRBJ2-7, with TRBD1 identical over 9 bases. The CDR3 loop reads CATRIPGTGTYEQYF. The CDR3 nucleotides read TGTGCCACCCGAATCCCCGGGACAGGGACCTACGAGCAGTACTTC.